This TCR beta chain emerged from a study of cytomegalovirus exposure and HLA in healthy donors. General study results and limits: HLA alleles were associated with 15,000 to 20,000 TCR beta sequences in a later analysis at 0.05 false discovery rate. CMV serostatus stood as the only immune exposure information on hand. The study labeled 164 TCR beta chains cytomegalovirus-associated.

On this clone: Its matching antigen is unknown.

The PCR had 60 Vbeta and 13 Jbeta primers. Here immunoSEQ multiplex PCR was the method, and the copy in TCRdb shows in-frame clones only, minus some. The table includes about 160,000 clones, approximately 77% detected once. This CDR3 has 16 residues. V gave up 0 bases and J gave up 4 bases, with 14 bases separating them. Germline CDR1 reads MNHEY; CDR2 reads SVGAGI. Input material: PBMCs. The chain has TRBV6-5 and TRBJ2-3; D gene uncertain. The clonotype was recovered from a man under 40 in good health and CMV-seropositive. The CDR3 DNA reads as TGTGCCAGCAGTTACTCGCCTGAAGATTTAGCAGATACGCAGTATTTT. This translates into CASSYSPEDLADTQYF.